A single sample is the source of the 8 T cell receptor beta chains below, sequenced in a study of STAT5B mutations in CD4+ large granular lymphocyte leukemia (dated by TCRdb to between 2022 and 2023). Library method: the immunoSEQ multiplex PCR assay. In TCRdb, the immuneACCESS table is reduced to in-frame sequences with V and J assigned. These tables do not hold every clone; where another copy was compared, an unresolved V gene accounts for under half, and the others remain unexplained. The table for this sample lists some 38,000 clones; approximately 85% of them were counted only once. The leading ten clones occupy under 1.5% of the sample. Sequenced input: CD4+ T cells from blood buffy coats. These TCRs come from a human donor in good health.

This clone was recorded once. The chain recombines TRBV7-9 with TRBJ2-5, with D maybe TRBD2 (6 bases). In germline, CDR1 is SEHNR, CDR2 FQNEAQ (reference sequence). Trimming removed 4 bases from V and 2 bases from J, with 14 bases in between. The CDR3 extends over 15 amino acids. CDR3: CASSSPGGVQETQYF. The CDR3 DNA reads as TGTGCCAGCAGCTCCCCCGGGGGAGTGCAAGAGACCCAGTACTTC. Full variable domain (remainder filled in from reference TRBV7-9 and TRBJ2-5): DTGVSQNPRHKITKRGQNVTFRCDPISEHNRLYWYRQTLGQGPEFLTYFQNEAQLEKSRLLSDRFSAERPKGSFSTLEIQRTEQGDSAMYLCASSSPGGVQETQYFGPGTRLLVL.

This clone was recorded only once. The J gene is TRBJ1-5, the V gene TRBV7-9; D is possibly TRBD1 (6 bases). This CDR3 has 15 residues. Trimming took off 1 base at V and 3 bases at J, with 10 bases between the two ends. Germline-derived CDR1 and CDR2 are SEHNR and FQNEAQ (reference sequence). This CDR3 is CASSLEGQPNQPQHF. DNA for the CDR3: TGTGCCAGCAGCTTAGAAGGACAGCCCAATCAGCCCCAGCATTTT. Combining the CDR3 with reference TRBV7-9 and TRBJ1-5 gives the whole variable domain DTGVSQNPRHKITKRGQNVTFRCDPISEHNRLYWYRQTLGQGPEFLTYFQNEAQLEKSRLLSDRFSAERPKGSFSTLEIQRTEQGDSAMYLCASSLEGQPNQPQHFGDGTRLSIL.

The chain recombines TRBV18 with TRBJ2-2; TRBD2 matches 10 bases. Germline trimming cut 3 bases from V and 2 bases from J; bases unmatched to any gene: 9. The CDR3 has 18 amino acids. The germline V gene encodes CDR1 KGHSH and CDR2 LQKENI. CDR3 loop: CASSPPLTSGPNTGELFF. The DNA for the CDR3 is TGTGCCAGCTCACCGCCCTTGACTAGCGGGCCTAACACCGGGGAGCTGTTTTTT.

This clone has a handful of counts. DNA for the CDR3: TGTGCCAGCAGTTCAGGGACAGGAGCTATGCATTTT. It is translated as CASSSGTGAMHF. The V gene is TRBV28, the J gene TRBJ1-5; 8 nucleotides match TRBD1. The germline gives CDR1 MDHEN, CDR2 SYDVKM. CDR3 length: 12 residues. With 4 bases clipped from V and 15 bases from J, the junction kept 8 bases outside the gene matches.

This clone was seen a handful of times. The V and J genes are TRBV30 and TRBJ1-2, with 9 bases aligning to TRBD1. The V gene's germline CDR1 is GTSNPN and CDR2 SVGIG (reference sequence). J gave up 7 bases and V 4 bases, and 7 bases lay outside the gene matches. The CDR3 is 13 amino acids. CDR3 protein: CAWNLDRGGGYTF. The CDR3, as DNA: TGTGCCTGGAACCTCGACAGGGGGGGTGGCTACACCTTC.

CDR3 DNA: TGTGCCAGCAGCCTTTCCTACGAGCAGTACTTC. This codes for CASSLSYEQYF. The rearrangement links TRBV2 to TRBJ2-7; no firm D call. Looked up from germline, CDR1 is SNHLY and CDR2 is FYNNEI. This CDR3 is built from 11 residues. V lost 6 bases to trimming and J lost 1 base, with 4 bases between them.

The chain recombines TRBV28 with TRBJ1-4; D is unresolved. CDR3 length equals 15 residues. V dropped 5 bases and J dropped 0 bases, with 10 bases sitting between them. The germline V gene has CDR1 MDHEN and CDR2 SYDVKM. CDR3 amino acids: CASSPSRATNEKLFF. The CDR3 coding sequence is TGTGCCAGCAGTCCCTCGCGTGCAACTAATGAAAAACTGTTTTTT.

The chain uses TRBV7-9 and TRBJ2-2, with 9 bases that match TRBD2. Trimming took 8 bases from V and 4 from J; bases not matched to a gene: 8. Per germline, CDR1 SEHNR and CDR2 FQNEAQ (reference sequence). The CDR3 runs to 15 residues. The CDR3 here is CASLAARGGTGELFF. The CDR3 bases are TGTGCCAGCCTAGCCGCGCGGGGGGGCACCGGGGAGCTGTTTTTT.